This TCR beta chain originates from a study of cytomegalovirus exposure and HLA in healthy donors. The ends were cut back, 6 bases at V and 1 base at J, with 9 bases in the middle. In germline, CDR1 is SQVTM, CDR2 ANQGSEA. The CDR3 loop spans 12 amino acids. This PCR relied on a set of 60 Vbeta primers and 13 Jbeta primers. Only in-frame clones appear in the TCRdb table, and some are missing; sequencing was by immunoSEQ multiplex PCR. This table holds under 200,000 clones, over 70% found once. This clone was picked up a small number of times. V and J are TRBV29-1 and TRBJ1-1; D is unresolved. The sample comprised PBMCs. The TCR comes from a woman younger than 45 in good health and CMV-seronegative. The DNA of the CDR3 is TGCAGCGTGGTGGGCCAGAACACTGAAGCTTTCTTT. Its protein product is CSVVGQNTEAFF.